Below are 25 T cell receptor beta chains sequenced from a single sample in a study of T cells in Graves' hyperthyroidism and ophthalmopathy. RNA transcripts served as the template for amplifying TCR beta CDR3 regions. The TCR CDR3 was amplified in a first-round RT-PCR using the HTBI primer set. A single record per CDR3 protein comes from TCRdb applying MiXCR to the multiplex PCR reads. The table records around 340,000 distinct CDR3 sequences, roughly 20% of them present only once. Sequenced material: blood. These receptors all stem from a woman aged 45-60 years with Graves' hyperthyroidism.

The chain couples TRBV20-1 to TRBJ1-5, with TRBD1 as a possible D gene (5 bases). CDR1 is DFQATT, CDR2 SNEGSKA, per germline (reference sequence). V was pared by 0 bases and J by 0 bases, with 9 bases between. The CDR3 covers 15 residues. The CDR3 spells CSARDSQGSNQPQHF. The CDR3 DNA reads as TGCAGTGCTAGAGATTCCCAGGGTAGCAATCAGCCCCAGCATTTT.

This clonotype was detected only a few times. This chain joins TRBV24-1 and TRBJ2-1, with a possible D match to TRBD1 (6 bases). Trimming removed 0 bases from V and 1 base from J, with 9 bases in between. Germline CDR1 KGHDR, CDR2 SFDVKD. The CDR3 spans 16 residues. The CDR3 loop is CATSDLRTASYNEQFF. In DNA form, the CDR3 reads TGTGCCACCAGTGATTTGCGGACAGCATCCTACAATGAGCAGTTCTTC.

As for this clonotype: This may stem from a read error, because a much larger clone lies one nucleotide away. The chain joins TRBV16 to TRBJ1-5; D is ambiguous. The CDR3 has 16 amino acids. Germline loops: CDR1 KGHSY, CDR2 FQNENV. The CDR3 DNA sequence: TGTGCCAGCAGCCAATCGGAGGGCGGTAGCAATCAGCCCCCGCATTTT. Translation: CASSQSEGGSNQPPHF.

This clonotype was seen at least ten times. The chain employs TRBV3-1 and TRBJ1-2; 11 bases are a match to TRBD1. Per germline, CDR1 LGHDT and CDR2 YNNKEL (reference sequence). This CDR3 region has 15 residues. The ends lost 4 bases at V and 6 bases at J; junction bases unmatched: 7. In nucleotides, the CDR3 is TGTGCCAGCAGCCTAACCGGGACAGGGGGTGATGGCTACACCTTC. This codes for CASSLTGTGGDGYTF. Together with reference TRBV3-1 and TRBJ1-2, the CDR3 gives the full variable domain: DTAVSQTPKYLVTQMGNDKSIKCEQNLGHDTMYWYKQDSKKFLKIMFSYNNKELIINETVPNRFSPKSPDKAHLNLHINSLELGDSAVYFCASSLTGTGGDGYTFGSGTRLTVV.

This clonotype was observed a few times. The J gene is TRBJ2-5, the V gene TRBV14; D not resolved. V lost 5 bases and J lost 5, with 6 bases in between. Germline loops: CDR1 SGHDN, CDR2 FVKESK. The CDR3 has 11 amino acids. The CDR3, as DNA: TGTGCCAGCAGCTATCGGGAGACCCAGTACTTC. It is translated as CASSYRETQYF. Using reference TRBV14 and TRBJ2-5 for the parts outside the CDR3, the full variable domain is EAGVTQFPSHSVIEKGQTVTLRCDPISGHDNLYWYRRVMGKEIKFLLHFVKESKQDESGMPNNRFLAERTGGTYSTLKVQPAELEDSGVYFCASSYRETQYFGPGTRLLVL.

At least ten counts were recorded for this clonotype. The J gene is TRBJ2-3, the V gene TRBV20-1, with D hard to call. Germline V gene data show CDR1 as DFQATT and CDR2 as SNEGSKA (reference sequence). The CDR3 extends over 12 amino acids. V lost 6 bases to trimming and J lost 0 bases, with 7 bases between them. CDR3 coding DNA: TGCAGTGCAGGTGGTAGCACAGATACGCAGTATTTT. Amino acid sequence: CSAGGSTDTQYF.

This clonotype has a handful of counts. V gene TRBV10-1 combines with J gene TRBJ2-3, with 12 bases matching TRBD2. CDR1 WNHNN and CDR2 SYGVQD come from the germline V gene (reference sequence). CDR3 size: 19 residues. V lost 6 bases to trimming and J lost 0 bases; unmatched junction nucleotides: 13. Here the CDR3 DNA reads TGCGCCAGCAGCGCTAAACTAGCGGGAGGTGACACTAGCACAGATACGCAGTATTTT. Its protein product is CASSAKLAGGDTSTDTQYF.

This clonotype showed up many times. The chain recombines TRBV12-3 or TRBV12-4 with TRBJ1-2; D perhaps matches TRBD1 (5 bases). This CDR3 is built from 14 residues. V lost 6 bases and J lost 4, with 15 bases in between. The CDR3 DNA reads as TGTGCCAGCAGCTTGTCCGGGGGGAGCTATGGCTACACCTTC. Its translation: CASSLSGGSYGYTF.

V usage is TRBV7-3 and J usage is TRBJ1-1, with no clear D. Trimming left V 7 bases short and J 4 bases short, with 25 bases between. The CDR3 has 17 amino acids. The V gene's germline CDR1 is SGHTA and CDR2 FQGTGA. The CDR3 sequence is CASTQIDPTSAPTEAFF. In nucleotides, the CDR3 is TGTGCCAGCACCCAAATCGACCCGACCTCGGCTCCCACTGAAGCTTTCTTT.

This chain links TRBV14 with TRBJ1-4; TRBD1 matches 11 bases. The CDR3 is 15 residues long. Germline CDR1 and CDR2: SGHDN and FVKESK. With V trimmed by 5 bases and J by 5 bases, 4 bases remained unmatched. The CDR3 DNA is TGTGCCAGCAGCACCCGGACAGGGGGCAATGAAAAACTGTTTTTT. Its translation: CASSTRTGGNEKLFF.

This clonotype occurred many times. The CDR3 DNA reads TGTGCCAGCAGAGCCGGGTTGGGCCTAGATACTTACGAGCAGTACGTC. It codes for CASRAGLGLDTYEQYV. The chain uses TRBV2 and TRBJ2-7; D is ambiguous. V lost 6 bases and J lost 4, with 22 bases in between. Germline V gene lookup returns CDR1 SNHLY and CDR2 FYNNEI. The CDR3 spans 16 residues.

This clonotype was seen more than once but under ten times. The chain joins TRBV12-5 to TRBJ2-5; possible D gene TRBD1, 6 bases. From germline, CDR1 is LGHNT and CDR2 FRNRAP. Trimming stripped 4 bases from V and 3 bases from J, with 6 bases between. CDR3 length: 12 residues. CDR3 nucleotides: TGTGCTAGTGGTTACAGGGAAGAGACCCAGTACTTC. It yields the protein CASGYREETQYF.

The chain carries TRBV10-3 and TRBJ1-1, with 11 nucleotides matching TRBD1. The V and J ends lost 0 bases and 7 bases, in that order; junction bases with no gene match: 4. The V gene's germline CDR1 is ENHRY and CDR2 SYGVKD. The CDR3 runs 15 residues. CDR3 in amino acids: CAISESRTGGIEAFF. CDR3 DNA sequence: TGTGCCATCAGTGAGTCGAGGACAGGGGGCATTGAAGCTTTCTTT.

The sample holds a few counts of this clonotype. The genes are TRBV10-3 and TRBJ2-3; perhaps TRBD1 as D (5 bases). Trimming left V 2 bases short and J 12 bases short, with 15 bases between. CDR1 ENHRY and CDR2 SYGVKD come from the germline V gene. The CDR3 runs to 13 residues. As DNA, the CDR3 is TGTGCCATCAGTGAGGGCGACAGCAACGTCCAGTATTTT. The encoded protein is CAISEGDSNVQYF.

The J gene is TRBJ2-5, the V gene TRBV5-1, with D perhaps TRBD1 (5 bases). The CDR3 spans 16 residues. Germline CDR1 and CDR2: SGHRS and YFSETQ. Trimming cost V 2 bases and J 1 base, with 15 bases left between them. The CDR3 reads CASSLGTGVLQETQYF. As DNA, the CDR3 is TGCGCCAGCAGCTTAGGTACAGGAGTACTCCAAGAGACCCAGTACTTC.

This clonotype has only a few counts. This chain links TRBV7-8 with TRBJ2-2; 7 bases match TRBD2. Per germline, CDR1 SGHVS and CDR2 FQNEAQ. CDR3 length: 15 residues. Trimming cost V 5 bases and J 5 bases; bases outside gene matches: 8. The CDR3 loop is CASSPRGGDTGELFF. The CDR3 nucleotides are TGTGCCAGCAGCCCCCGGGGAGGGGATACCGGGGAGCTGTTTTTT. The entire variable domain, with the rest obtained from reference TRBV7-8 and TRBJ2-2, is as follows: GAGVSQSPRYKVAKRGQDVALRCDPISGHVSLFWYQQALGQGPEFLTYFQNEAQLDKSGLPSDRFFAERPEGSVSTLKIQRTQQEDSAVYLCASSPRGGDTGELFFGEGSRLTVL.

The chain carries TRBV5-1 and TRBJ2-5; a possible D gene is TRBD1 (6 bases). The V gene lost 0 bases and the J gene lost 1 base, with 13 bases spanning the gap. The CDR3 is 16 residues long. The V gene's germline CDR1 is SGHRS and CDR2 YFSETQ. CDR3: CASSLAGRGGQETQYF. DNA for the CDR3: TGCGCCAGCAGCTTGGCTGGCCGAGGGGGCCAAGAGACCCAGTACTTC.

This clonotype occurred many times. The CDR3 region has the DNA TGTGCCAGCAGCGTAGCAGGGGGCCAAGAGACCCAGTACTTC. Residues: CASSVAGGQETQYF. V gene TRBV9 combines with J gene TRBJ2-5, with TRBD1 identical over 7 bases. The V segment lost 0 bases and the J segment 1 base; nucleotides outside the gene matches: 0. The germline V gene encodes CDR1 SGDLS and CDR2 YYNGEE. CDR3 length equals 14 residues.

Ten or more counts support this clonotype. The CDR3 loop is CASSPGLYYEQYF. CDR3 coding DNA: TGTGCCAGCAGCCCTGGACTCTACTACGAGCAGTACTTC. The rearrangement uses TRBV28 and TRBJ2-7; D is possibly TRBD2 (5 bases). The V end lost 6 bases, the J end lost 3 bases, and 12 bases lay between the germline ends. Germline V gene data show CDR1 as MDHEN and CDR2 as SYDVKM. This CDR3 spans 13 amino acids.

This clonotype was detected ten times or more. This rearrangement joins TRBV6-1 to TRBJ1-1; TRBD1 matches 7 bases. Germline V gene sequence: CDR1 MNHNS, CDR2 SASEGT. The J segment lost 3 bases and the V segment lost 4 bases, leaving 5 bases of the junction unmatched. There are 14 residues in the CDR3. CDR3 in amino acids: CASSGQGLDTEAFF. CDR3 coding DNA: TGTGCCAGCAGTGGACAGGGTCTCGACACTGAAGCTTTCTTT.

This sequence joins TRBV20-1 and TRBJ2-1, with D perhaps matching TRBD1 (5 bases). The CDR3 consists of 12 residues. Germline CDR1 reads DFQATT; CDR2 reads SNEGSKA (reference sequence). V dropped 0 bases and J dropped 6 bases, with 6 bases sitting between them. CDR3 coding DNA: TGCAGTGCTAGAGACAGGGCCAATGAGCAGTTCTTC. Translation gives CSARDRANEQFF.

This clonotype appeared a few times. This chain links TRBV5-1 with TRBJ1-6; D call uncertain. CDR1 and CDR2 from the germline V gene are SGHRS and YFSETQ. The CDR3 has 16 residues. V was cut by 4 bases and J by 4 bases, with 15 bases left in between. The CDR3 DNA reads TGCGCCAGCAGCCTTGGGGAGTCTAGATATAATTCACCCCTCCACTTT. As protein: CASSLGESRYNSPLHF.

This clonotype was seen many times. CDR3 loop: CASSLAVVTDTQYF. CDR3 coding DNA: TGTGCCAGCAGCTTAGCAGTCGTCACAGATACGCAGTATTTT. The chain links TRBV11-2 to TRBJ2-3, with no clear D. CDR1 and CDR2 from the germline V gene are SGHAT and FQNNGV. The CDR3 covers 14 residues. V was pared by 1 base and J by 2 bases, with 7 bases between.

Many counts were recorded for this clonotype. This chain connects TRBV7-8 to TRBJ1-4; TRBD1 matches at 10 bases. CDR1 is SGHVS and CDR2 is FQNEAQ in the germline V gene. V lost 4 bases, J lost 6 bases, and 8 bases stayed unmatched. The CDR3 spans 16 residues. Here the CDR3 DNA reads TGTGCCAGCAGCTGGGGACAGGGGATCCGAGATGAAAAACTGTTTTTT. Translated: CASSWGQGIRDEKLFF.

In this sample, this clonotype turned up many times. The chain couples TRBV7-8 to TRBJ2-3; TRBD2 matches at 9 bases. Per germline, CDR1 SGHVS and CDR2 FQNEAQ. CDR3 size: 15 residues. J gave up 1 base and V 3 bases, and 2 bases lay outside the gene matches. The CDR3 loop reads CASSFVAGGTDTQYF. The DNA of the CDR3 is TGTGCCAGCAGCTTCGTAGCGGGGGGCACAGATACGCAGTATTTT.